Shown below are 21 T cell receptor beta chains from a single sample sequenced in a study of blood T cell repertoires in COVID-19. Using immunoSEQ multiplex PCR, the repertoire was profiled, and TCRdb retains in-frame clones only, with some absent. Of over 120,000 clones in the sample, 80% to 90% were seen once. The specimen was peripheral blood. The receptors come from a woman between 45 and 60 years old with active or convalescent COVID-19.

The CDR3 region is CASSGGPGQGYNEQFF. CDR3 DNA: TGTGCCAGCAGCGGAGGACCGGGACAGGGATACAATGAGCAGTTCTTC. The chain has TRBV9 and TRBJ2-1, with 9 bases lining up with TRBD1. This CDR3 is built from 16 residues. Looked up from germline, CDR1 is SGDLS and CDR2 is YYNGEE. V trimming: 3 bases; J trimming: 4 bases; junction bases outside the gene matches: 8.

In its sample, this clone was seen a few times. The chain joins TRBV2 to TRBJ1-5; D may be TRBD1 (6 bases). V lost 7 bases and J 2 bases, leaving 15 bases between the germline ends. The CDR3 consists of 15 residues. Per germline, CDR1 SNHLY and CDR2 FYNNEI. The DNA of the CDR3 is TGTGCCAGCACCCTCTGGGCAGGGGGCAATCAGCCCCAGCATTTT. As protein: CASTLWAGGNQPQHF.

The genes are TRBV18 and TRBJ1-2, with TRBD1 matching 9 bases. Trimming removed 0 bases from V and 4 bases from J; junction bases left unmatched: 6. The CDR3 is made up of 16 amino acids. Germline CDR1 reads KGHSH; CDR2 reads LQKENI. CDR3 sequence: CASSPPGQGVIYGYTF. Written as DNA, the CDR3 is TGTGCCAGCTCACCACCGGGACAGGGAGTGATCTATGGCTACACCTTC.

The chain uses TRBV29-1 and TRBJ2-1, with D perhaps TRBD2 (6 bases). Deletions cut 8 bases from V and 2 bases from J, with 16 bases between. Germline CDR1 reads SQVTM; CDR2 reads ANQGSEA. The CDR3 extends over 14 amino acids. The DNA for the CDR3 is TGCAGCTTCGACGGGAGAGGGGCCTACAATGAGCAGTTCTTC. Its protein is CSFDGRGAYNEQFF.

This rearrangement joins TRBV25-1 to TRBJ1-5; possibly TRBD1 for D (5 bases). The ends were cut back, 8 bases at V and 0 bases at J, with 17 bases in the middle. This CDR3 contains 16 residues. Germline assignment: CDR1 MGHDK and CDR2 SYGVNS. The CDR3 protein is CASRWTRPYSNQPQHF. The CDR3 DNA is TGTGCCAGCCGCTGGACAAGGCCTTATAGCAATCAGCCCCAGCATTTT.

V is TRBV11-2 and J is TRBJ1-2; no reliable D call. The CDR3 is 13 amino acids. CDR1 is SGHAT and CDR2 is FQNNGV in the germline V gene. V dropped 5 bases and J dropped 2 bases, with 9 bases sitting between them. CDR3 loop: CASSPPQNYGYTF. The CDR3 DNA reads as TGTGCCAGCAGCCCCCCCCAGAACTATGGCTACACCTTC.

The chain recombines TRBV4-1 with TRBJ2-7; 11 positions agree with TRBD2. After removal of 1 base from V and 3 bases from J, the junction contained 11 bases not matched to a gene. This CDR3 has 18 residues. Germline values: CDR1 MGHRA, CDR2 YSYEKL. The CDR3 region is CASSQVLTTSGSLYEQYF. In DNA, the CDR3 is TGCGCCAGCAGCCAAGTACTTACCACTAGCGGGAGTCTCTACGAGCAGTACTTC.

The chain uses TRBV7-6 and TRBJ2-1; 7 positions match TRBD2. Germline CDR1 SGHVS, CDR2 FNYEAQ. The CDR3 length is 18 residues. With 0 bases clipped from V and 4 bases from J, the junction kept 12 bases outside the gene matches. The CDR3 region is CASSLAVGGGLSYNEQFF. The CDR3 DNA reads TGTGCCAGCAGCTTAGCAGTGGGCGGGGGTCTCAGTTACAATGAGCAGTTCTTC.

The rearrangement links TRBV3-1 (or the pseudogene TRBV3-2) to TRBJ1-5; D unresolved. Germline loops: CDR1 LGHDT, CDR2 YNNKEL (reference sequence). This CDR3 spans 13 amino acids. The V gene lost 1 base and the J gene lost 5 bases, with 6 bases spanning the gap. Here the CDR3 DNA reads TGTGCCAGCAGCCAAGTAGCCGATCAGCCCCAGCATTTT. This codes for CASSQVADQPQHF.

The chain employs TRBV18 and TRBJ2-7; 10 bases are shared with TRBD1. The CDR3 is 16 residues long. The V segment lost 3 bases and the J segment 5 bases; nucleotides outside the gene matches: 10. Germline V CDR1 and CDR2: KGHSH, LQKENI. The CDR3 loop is CASSPLTGQGVNEQYF. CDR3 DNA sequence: TGTGCCAGCTCACCCCTGACCGGACAGGGGGTCAACGAGCAGTACTTC.

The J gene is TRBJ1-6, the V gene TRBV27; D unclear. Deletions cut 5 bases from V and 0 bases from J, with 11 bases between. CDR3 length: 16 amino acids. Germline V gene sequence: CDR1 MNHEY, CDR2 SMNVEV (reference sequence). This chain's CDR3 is CASSPTRGSYNSPLHF. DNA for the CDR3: TGTGCCAGCAGTCCGACACGGGGCTCCTATAATTCACCCCTCCACTTT.

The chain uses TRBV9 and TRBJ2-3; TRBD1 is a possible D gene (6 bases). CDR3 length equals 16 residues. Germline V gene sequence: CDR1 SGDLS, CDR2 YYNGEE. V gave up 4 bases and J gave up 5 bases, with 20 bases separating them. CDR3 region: CASSPTNSGVRDTQYF. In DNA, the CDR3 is TGTGCCAGCAGCCCGACCAATTCAGGGGTGAGAGATACGCAGTATTTT.

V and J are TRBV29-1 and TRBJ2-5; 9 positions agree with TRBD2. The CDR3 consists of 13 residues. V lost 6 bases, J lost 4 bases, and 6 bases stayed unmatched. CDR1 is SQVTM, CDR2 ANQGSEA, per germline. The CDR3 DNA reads TGCAGCGTGAGGCGGGGGGGGAGAGAGACCCAGTACTTC. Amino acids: CSVRRGGRETQYF.

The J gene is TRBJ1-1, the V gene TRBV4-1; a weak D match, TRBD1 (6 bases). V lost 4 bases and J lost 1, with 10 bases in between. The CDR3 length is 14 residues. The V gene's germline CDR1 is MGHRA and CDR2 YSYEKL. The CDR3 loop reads CASSRQDRNTEAFF. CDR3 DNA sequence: TGCGCCAGCAGCCGTCAGGACAGGAACACTGAAGCTTTCTTT.

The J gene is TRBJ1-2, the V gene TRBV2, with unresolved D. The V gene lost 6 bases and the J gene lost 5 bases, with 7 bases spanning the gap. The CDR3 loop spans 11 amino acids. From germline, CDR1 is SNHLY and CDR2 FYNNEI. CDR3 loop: CASSREYGYTF. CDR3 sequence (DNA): TGTGCCAGCAGCCGGGAGTATGGCTACACCTTC. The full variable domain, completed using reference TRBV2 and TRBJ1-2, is EPEVTQTPSHQVTQMGQEVILRCVPISNHLYFYWYRQILGQKVEFLVSFYNNEISEKSEIFDDQFSVERPDGSNFTLKIRSTKLEDSAMYFCASSREYGYTFGSGTRLTVV.

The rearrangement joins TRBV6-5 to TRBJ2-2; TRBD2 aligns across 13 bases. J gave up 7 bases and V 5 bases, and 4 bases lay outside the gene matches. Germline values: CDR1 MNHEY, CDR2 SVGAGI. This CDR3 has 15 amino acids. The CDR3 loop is CASSTGTSGNGELFF. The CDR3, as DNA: TGTGCCAGCAGTACAGGGACTAGCGGGAACGGGGAGCTGTTTTTT.

CDR3 sequence reads: CASNLQGEGTEAFF. The CDR3 region has the DNA TGTGCCAGCAACCTACAGGGGGAAGGCACTGAAGCTTTCTTT. This rearrangement joins TRBV6-5 to TRBJ1-1, with 8 nucleotides matching TRBD1. Losses at the gene ends were 7 bases for V and 4 bases for J; bases not matched to a gene: 8. The CDR3 has 14 amino acids. CDR1 and CDR2 from the germline V gene are MNHEY and SVGAGI.

This CDR3 is CAWGPQGLYGYTF. Here the CDR3 DNA reads TGTGCCTGGGGGCCACAGGGGCTGTATGGCTACACCTTC. This chain joins TRBV30 and TRBJ1-2; 7 nucleotides line up with TRBD1. The germline CDR1 and CDR2 sequences are GTSNPN and SVGIG (reference sequence). After removal of 5 bases from V and 5 bases from J, the junction contained 8 bases not matched to a gene. The CDR3 length is 13 residues.

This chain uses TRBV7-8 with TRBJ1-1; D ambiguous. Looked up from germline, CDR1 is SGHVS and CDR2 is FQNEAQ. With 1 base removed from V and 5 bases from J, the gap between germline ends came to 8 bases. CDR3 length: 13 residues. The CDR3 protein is CASSLGQRTEAFF. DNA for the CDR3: TGTGCCAGCAGCTTAGGGCAGCGGACTGAAGCTTTCTTT.

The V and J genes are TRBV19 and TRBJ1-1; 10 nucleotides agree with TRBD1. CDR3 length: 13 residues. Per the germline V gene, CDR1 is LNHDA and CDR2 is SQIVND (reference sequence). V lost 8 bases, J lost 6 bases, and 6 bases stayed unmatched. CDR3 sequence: CASRGQGRPEAFF. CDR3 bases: TGTGCCAGTCGGGGACAGGGGAGGCCTGAAGCTTTCTTT. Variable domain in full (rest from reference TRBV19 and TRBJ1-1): DGGITQSPKYLFRKEGQNVTLSCEQNLNHDAMYWYRQDPGQGLRLIYYSQIVNDFQKGDIAEGYSVSREKKESFPLTVTSAQKNPTAFYLCASRGQGRPEAFFGQGTRLTVV.

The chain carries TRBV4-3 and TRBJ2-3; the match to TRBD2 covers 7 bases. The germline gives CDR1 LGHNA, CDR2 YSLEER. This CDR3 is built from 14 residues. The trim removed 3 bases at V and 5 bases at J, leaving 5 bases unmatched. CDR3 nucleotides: TGCGCCAGCAGCCACCTGTCGGGAGGAGATACGCAGTATTTT. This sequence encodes CASSHLSGGDTQYF.